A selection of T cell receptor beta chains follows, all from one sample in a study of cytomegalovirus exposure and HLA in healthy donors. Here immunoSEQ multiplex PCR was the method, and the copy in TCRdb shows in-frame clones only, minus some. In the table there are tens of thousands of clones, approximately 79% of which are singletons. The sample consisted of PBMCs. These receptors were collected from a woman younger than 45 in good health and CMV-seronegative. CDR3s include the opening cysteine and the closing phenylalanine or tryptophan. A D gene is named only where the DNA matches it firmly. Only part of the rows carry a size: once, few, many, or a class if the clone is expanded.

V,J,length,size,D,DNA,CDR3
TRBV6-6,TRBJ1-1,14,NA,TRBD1,TGTGCCAGCACCGAGACAGGGGAATACACTGAAGCTTTCTTT,CASTETGEYTEAFF
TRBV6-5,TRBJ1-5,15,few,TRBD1,TGTGCCAGCAGTTACTCCGGGACAGGGAGACAGCCCCAGCATTTT,CASSYSGTGRQPQHF
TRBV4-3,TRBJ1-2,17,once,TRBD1,TGCGCCAGCAGCCAAGACTTAGGGACAGGGGAACCCTATGGCTACACCTTC,CASSQDLGTGEPYGYTF
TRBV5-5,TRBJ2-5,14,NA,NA,TGTGCCAGCAGCGCGGCGTGGACAGAAGAGACCCAGTACTTC,CASSAAWTEETQYF
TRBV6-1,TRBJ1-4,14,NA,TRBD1,TGTGCCAGCTCTCAAGGACAGGGAGGGGAAAAACTGTTTTTT,CASSQGQGGEKLFF
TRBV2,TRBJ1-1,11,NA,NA,TGTGCCACGCGGCCCCAGTTTGAAGCTTTCTTT,CATRPQFEAFF
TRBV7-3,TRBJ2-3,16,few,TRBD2,TGTGCCAGCAGCTTAAGGCGGCGGGAGGTAGGAGATACGCAGTATTTT,CASSLRRREVGDTQYF
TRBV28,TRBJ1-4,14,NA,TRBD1,TGTGCCAGCGTATCTTACAGGGGTGGTGAAAAACTGTTTTTT,CASVSYRGGEKLFF
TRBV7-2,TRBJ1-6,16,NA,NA,TGTGCCAGCAGCTCCATTTGGGGGGAAAGAAGTTCACCCCTCCACTTT,CASSSIWGERSSPLHF
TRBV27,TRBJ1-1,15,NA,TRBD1,TGTGCCAGCAGTTTATCTGGGACAGGTAACACTGAAGCTTTCTTT,CASSLSGTGNTEAFF
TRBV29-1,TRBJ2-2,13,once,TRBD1,TGCAGCGGACAGGGCCTAAACACCGGGGAGCTGTTTTTT,CSGQGLNTGELFF
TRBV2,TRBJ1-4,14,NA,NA,TGTGCCAGCAGTGTCCGCAGGGCCGATGAAAAACTGTTTTTT,CASSVRRADEKLFF
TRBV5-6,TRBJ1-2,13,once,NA,TGTGCCAGCAGACCGGACAAGGACTATGGCTACACCTTC,CASRPDKDYGYTF
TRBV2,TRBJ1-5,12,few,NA,TGTGCCAGCGGACAGAGCAATCAGCCCCAGCATTTT,CASGQSNQPQHF
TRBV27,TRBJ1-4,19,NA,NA,TGTGCCAGCAGTTCTGGACTGGGGGCTCTAGGAACCCCTAATGAAAAACTGTTTTTT,CASSSGLGALGTPNEKLFF
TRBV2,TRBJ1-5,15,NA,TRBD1,TGTGCCAGCAGCTGGACAGGGGTTTTCGATCAGCCCCAGCATTTT,CASSWTGVFDQPQHF
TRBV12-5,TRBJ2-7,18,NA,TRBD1,TGTGCTAGTGGTTTGGAAGTCTTCCAACGGGACAGCTCCTACGAGCAGTACTTC,CASGLEVFQRDSSYEQYF
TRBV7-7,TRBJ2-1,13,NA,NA,TGTGCCAGCAGCGCCTACAGGGCCGATGAGCAGTTCTTC,CASSAYRADEQFF
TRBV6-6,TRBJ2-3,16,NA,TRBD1,TGTGCCAGCAGTCAAGACAGGGTACTCAGCACAGATACGCAGTATTTT,CASSQDRVLSTDTQYF
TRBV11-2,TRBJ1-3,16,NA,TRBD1,TGTGCCAGCAGCTTGATGGGGACAGGGAATGGAAACACCATATATTTT,CASSLMGTGNGNTIYF
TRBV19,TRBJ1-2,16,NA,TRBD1,TGTGCCAGTAGGGAGACAGGGCCTTCCCGGCACTATGGCTACACCTTC,CASRETGPSRHYGYTF
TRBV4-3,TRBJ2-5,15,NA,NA,TGCGCCAGCAGCCAAGTAGGAGTCCCGGGGGAGACCCAGTACTTC,CASSQVGVPGETQYF
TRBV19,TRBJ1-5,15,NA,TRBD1,TGTGCCAGTAGTATCTTAGGGGGCAGCAATCAGCCCCAGCATTTT,CASSILGGSNQPQHF
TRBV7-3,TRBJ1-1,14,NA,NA,TGTGCCAGCAGCTCGACAGGAGGTGAAACTGAAGCTTTCTTT,CASSSTGGETEAFF
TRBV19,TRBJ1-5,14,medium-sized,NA,TGTGCCAGTAGTATTGTCAACAACAATCAGCCCCAGCATTTT,CASSIVNNNQPQHF
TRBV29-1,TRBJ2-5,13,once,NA,TGCAGCGTTGAAGGGACTTCTCGCGAGACCCAGTACTTC,CSVEGTSRETQYF
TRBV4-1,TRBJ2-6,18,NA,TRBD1,TGCGCCAGCAGCCTCCAGACAGGGCTTTACTCTGGGGCCAACGTCCTGACTTTC,CASSLQTGLYSGANVLTF
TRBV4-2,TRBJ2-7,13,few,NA,TGTGCCAGCAGCCAAGATCTGGAGTACGAGCAGTACTTC,CASSQDLEYEQYF
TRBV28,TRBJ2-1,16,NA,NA,TGTGCCAGCAGTTTGCAGCGGGCAAGCTCCTACAATGAGCAGTTCTTC,CASSLQRASSYNEQFF
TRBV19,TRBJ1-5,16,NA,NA,TGTGCCAGTAGCACCCCAGGTGGTTTGGGCAATCAGCCCCAGCATTTT,CASSTPGGLGNQPQHF
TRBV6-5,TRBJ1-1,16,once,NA,TGTGCCAGCAGTTATCATACGTCGGGGGGGAACACTGAAGCTTTCTTT,CASSYHTSGGNTEAFF
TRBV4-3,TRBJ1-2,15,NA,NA,TGCGCCAGCAGCGTTGGCGGGGGATTTAACTATGGCTACACCTTC,CASSVGGGFNYGYTF
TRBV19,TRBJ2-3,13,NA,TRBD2,TGTGCCAGTAGTACCGGGAGGACGGATACGCAGTATTTT,CASSTGRTDTQYF
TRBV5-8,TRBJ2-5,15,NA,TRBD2,TGTGCCAGCAGCTTCTTCGGGGGGGTCCAAGAGACCCAGTACTTC,CASSFFGGVQETQYF